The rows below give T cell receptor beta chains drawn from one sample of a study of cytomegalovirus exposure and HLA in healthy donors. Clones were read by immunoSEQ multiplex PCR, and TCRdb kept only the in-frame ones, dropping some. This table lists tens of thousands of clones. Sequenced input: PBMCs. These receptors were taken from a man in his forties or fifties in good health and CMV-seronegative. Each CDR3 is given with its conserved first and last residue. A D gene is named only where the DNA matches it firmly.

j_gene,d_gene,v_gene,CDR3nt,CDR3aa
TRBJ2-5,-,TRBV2,TGTGCCAGCCAAGAGTATGAGACCCAGTACTTC,CASQEYETQYF
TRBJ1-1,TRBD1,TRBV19,TGTGCCAGTAGTATAGTCGCAGGGGGTTTAACTGAAGCTTTCTTT,CASSIVAGGLTEAFF
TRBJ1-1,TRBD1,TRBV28,TGTGCCAGCAGTTTTTTTCAGGGGGCGTTCAACACTGAAGCTTTCTTT,CASSFFQGAFNTEAFF
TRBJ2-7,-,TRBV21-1,TGTGCCAGCAGCAAAGCTCGGGGTCGCCTGCGAGAGCAGTACTTC,CASSKARGRLREQYF
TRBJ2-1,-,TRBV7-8,TGTGCCAGCAGCCGAGATAGGGGCGCGAGCTACAATGAGCAGTTCTTC,CASSRDRGASYNEQFF
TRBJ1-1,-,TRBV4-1,TGCGCCAGCAGCCAAGATGGGAGAGGTGAAGCTTTCTTT,CASSQDGRGEAFF
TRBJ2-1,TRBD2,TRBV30,TGTGCCTCCACCCAAGTAACTAGCGGGGGGTCCTGGAGGCAGTTCTTC,CASTQVTSGGSWRQFF
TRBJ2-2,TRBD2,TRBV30,TGTGCCTGGAGTCGGGGGGGCAACACCGGGGAGCTGTTTTTT,CAWSRGGNTGELFF
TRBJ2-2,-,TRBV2,TGTGCCAGCAGATCACTAGCTAACGGGGAGCTGTTTTTT,CASRSLANGELFF
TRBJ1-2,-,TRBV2,TGTGCCAGCAGTCAGGACAGCTATGGCTACACCTTC,CASSQDSYGYTF
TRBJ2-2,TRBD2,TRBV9,TGTGCCAGCAGCCCCGACGAGCGGGAGAACACCGGGGAGCTGTTTTTT,CASSPDERENTGELFF
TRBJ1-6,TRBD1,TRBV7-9,TGTGCCAGCAGCCTCGATTCCGGGACAGGGGGTTCACCCCTCCACTTT,CASSLDSGTGGSPLHF
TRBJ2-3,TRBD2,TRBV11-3,TGTGCCAGCAGCTTAAGCCCGGGGGGAGATACGCAGTATTTT,CASSLSPGGDTQYF
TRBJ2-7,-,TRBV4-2,TGTGCCAGCAGCCAAGTGAGGGGGGGGGACTACGAGCAGTACTTC,CASSQVRGGDYEQYF
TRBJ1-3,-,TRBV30,TGTGCCTGGAGGGCAGGCCCTGGAAACACCATATATTTT,CAWRAGPGNTIYF
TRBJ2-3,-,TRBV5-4,TGTGCCAGCAGCCCCGGCGGACAGAGCACAGATACGCAGTATTTT,CASSPGGQSTDTQYF
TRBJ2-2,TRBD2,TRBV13,TGTGCCAGCAGCGCCCCAAGCAGGGAGGGCGGGGAGCTGTTTTTT,CASSAPSREGGELFF
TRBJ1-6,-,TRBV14,TGTGCCAGCAGCCCCAACCGACGGTCCGGGTCACCCCTCCACTTT,CASSPNRRSGSPLHF
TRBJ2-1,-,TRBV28,TGTGCCAGCAGTTCCCTTAGTGAGCAGTTCTTC,CASSSLSEQFF
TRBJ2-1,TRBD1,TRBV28,TGTGCCAGCAGTTTGTTTGGGACAGGGGAAAAGAATGAGCAGTTCTTC,CASSLFGTGEKNEQFF
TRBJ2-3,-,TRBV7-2,TGTGCCAGCAGCTGGCGGGGACCCCACCAGGATACGCAGTATTTT,CASSWRGPHQDTQYF
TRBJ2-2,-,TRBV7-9,TGTGCCAGCAGCTTAGGTGCTATGGCCGGGGAGCTGTTTTTT,CASSLGAMAGELFF
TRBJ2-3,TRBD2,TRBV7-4,TGTGCCAGCAGGCCCAACGAGGCTAGCGGTCTTACTAGCACAGATACGCAGTATTTT,CASRPNEASGLTSTDTQYF
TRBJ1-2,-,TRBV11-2,TGTGCCAGCAGCTTAGCCGGAGCTAACTATGGCTACACCTTC,CASSLAGANYGYTF
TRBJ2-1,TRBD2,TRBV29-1,TGCAGCGTTGAAAATTTGGCGGGGGTTACGTACAATGAGCAGTTCTTC,CSVENLAGVTYNEQFF
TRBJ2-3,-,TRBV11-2,TGTGCCAGCAGCGAGAGCACAGATACGCAGTATTTT,CASSESTDTQYF
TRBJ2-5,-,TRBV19,TGTGCCAGTAGTACCCCCCGGCGCGGGGTAGGAGAGACCCAGTACTTC,CASSTPRRGVGETQYF
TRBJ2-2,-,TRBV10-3,TGTGCCATCAGTGACATGCCGGACAGGAACACCGGGGAGCTGTTTTTT,CAISDMPDRNTGELFF
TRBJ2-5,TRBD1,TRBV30,TGTGCCTGGAGTGTACTTGGGGGGACAGGGAGAGAGACCCAGTACTTC,CAWSVLGGTGRETQYF